The T cell receptor beta chain under discussion was sequenced for a study of blood T cell repertoires in COVID-19. Clones were sequenced by immunoSEQ multiplex PCR, and TCRdb holds only the in-frame ones, with some missing. The sample has 70,000 to 100,000 clones; roughly four fifths are singletons. The trim removed 8 bases at V and 3 bases at J, leaving 6 bases unmatched. This CDR3 region has 13 residues. Germline V gene sequence: CDR1 LGHDT, CDR2 YNNKEL (reference sequence). The J gene is TRBJ2-5, the V gene TRBV3-1 (or the pseudogene TRBV3-2), with 7 bases fitting TRBD2. The receptor was isolated from a man aged 50-59 years with active or convalescent COVID-19. The source material was peripheral blood. The CDR3 protein is CASLRAGEETQYF. The CDR3 bases are TGTGCCAGCCTCCGGGCGGGGGAAGAGACCCAGTACTTC.